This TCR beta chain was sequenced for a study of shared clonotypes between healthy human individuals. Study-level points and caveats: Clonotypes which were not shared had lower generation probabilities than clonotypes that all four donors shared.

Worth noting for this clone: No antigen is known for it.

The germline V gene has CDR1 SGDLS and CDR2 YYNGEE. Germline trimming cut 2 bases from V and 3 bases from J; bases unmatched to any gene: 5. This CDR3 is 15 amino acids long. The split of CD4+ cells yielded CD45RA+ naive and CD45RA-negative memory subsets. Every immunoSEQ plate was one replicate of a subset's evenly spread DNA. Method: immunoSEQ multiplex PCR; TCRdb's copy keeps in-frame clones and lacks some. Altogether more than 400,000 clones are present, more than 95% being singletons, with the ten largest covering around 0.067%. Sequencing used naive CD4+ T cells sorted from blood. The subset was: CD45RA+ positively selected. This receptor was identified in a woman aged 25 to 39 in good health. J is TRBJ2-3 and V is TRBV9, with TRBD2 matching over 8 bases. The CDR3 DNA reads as TGTGCCAGCAGCGTCTCCAGCGGGAGTACAGATACGCAGTATTTT. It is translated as CASSVSSGSTDTQYF.